This T cell receptor beta chain was identified during a study of blood T cell repertoires in COVID-19. Turning to the study itself: The origin of the acute and convalescent COVID-19 samples was the United States, Italy and Spain. Sources were T cells, B-cell-depleted T cells, or PBMCs; the material itself was cDNA or gDNA.

Unmatched junction bases numbered 10, after V lost 4 bases and J lost 2 bases. The germline CDR1 and CDR2 sequences are SGDLS and YYNGEE. This CDR3 has 16 residues. As handled by the study authors: Quantification of nucleated cells was approximated via reference gene primer amplification. Only in-frame clones appear in the TCRdb table, and some are missing; sequencing was by immunoSEQ multiplex PCR. D and trimming were read from the DNA, whereas the V and J calls and clone size are those reported in that table. The data contain some 270,000 clones, roughly 89% of them singletons. The receptor's source is a man aged 45-60 years with acute or convalescent COVID-19. The source material was peripheral blood. V gene TRBV9 combines with J gene TRBJ2-3; 7 positions agree with TRBD1. The CDR3 protein is CASSIATGASTDTQYF. CDR3 nucleotides: TGTGCCAGCAGCATTGCAACAGGGGCCTCCACAGATACGCAGTATTTT. The variable domain in full, completed from reference TRBV9 and TRBJ2-3, reads DSGVTQTPKHLITATGQRVTLRCSPRSGDLSVYWYQQSLDQGLQFLIQYYNGEERAKGNILERFSAQQFPDLHSELNLSSLELGDSALYFCASSIATGASTDTQYFGPGTRLTVL.